Each of the 12 T cell receptor beta chains below was sequenced from the same sample in a study of blood T cell repertoires in COVID-19. Profiling relied on immunoSEQ multiplex PCR, and the TCRdb table lists in-frame clones only, not all of them. Of approximately 290,000 clones in the sample, around 89% were seen once. Material for sequencing was peripheral blood. The receptor set was obtained from a man aged 25 to 40 with acute or convalescent COVID-19.

The chain has TRBV5-4 and TRBJ1-5; 7 bases align to TRBD1. Germline V CDR1 and CDR2: SGHNT, YYREEE (reference sequence). CDR3 length equals 15 residues. Trimming took 2 bases from V and 3 from J; bases not matched to a gene: 5. The chain's CDR3 is CASSLGQEPNQPQHF. CDR3 DNA: TGTGCCAGCAGCTTAGGACAGGAGCCCAATCAGCCCCAGCATTTT.

This CDR3 reads CASTEAAANTEAFF. DNA for the CDR3: TGTGCCAGCACCGAGGCGGCAGCGAACACTGAAGCTTTCTTT. The rearrangement uses TRBV6-5 and TRBJ1-1; D ambiguous. The CDR3 covers 14 residues. In germline, CDR1 is MNHEY, CDR2 SVGAGI. Trimming shortened V by 7 bases and J by 1 base, and 13 bases separated the two germline ends.

The chain employs TRBV4-2 and TRBJ2-5; D may be TRBD2 (6 bases). CDR1 and CDR2 from the germline V gene are LGHNA and YNFKEQ. With 1 base removed from V and 4 bases from J, the gap between germline ends came to 10 bases. This CDR3 is built from 14 residues. The chain's CDR3 is CASSQGQAGETQYF. CDR3 DNA sequence: TGTGCCAGCAGCCAAGGACAAGCGGGAGAGACCCAGTACTTC.

V and J are TRBV5-4 and TRBJ2-7, with 11 bases identical to TRBD2. Germline CDR1 is SGHNT and CDR2 is YYREEE (reference sequence). The J segment lost 3 bases and the V segment lost 0 bases, leaving 2 bases of the junction unmatched. This CDR3 comprises 15 residues. The CDR3 reads CASSLAGTSGYEQYF. CDR3 sequence (DNA): TGTGCCAGCAGCTTGGCCGGGACTAGCGGCTACGAGCAGTACTTC.

V usage is TRBV11-2 and J usage is TRBJ1-6; no definite D call. V was cut by 3 bases and J by 4 bases, with 10 bases left in between. This CDR3 contains 15 residues. The germline V gene encodes CDR1 SGHAT and CDR2 FQNNGV. This CDR3 is CASSFLQPYNSPLHF. The CDR3 DNA reads TGTGCCAGCAGCTTTTTACAGCCTTATAATTCACCCCTCCACTTT. Complete variable domain (other parts from reference TRBV11-2 and TRBJ1-6): EAGVAQSPRYKIIEKRQSVAFWCNPISGHATLYWYQQILGQGPKLLIQFQNNGVVDDSQLPKDRFSAERLKGVDSTLKIQPAKLEDSAVYLCASSFLQPYNSPLHFGNGTRLTVT.

The chain is built from TRBV18 and TRBJ1-1; the D gene is possibly TRBD1 (6 bases). The CDR3 has 14 residues. Trimming stripped 5 bases from V and 4 bases from J, with 14 bases between. Germline lookup yields CDR1 KGHSH and CDR2 LQKENI. DNA of the CDR3: TGTGCCAGCTCATCCAGGGGCAGTGGCACTGAAGCTTTCTTT. Protein: CASSSRGSGTEAFF.

V gene TRBV28 combines with J gene TRBJ2-2; no definite D call. The ends were cut back, 7 bases at V and 0 bases at J, with 6 bases in the middle. Germline values: CDR1 MDHEN, CDR2 SYDVKM. The CDR3 runs to 13 residues. The CDR3 sequence is CASMNTNTGELFF. In DNA, the CDR3 is TGTGCCAGCATGAACACGAACACCGGGGAGCTGTTTTTT.

The chain links TRBV5-1 to TRBJ2-1; D ambiguous. Trimming cost V 6 bases and J 10 bases, with 14 bases left between them. CDR1 SGHRS and CDR2 YFSETQ come from the germline V gene. The CDR3 loop spans 12 amino acids. CDR3 nucleotide sequence: TGCGCCAGCACCATTGGCGGAAGGGAGCAGTTCTTC. It translates to CASTIGGREQFF.

The rearrangement uses TRBV9 and TRBJ1-1; 7 bases are shared with TRBD1. Germline V gene sequence: CDR1 SGDLS, CDR2 YYNGEE. CDR3 length equals 13 residues. J gave up 5 bases and V 7 bases, and 8 bases lay outside the gene matches. CDR3 in DNA: TGTGCCAGCGCAGACAGGGTGGATACTGAAGCTTTCTTT. It codes for CASADRVDTEAFF. Full variable domain (missing parts from reference TRBV9 and TRBJ1-1): DSGVTQTPKHLITATGQRVTLRCSPRSGDLSVYWYQQSLDQGLQFLIQYYNGEERAKGNILERFSAQQFPDLHSELNLSSLELGDSALYFCASADRVDTEAFFGQGTRLTVV.

The chain recombines TRBV6-1 with TRBJ2-7, with D maybe TRBD2 (7 bases). Germline assignment: CDR1 MNHNS and CDR2 SASEGT. This CDR3 has 15 residues. V lost 2 bases and J 3 bases, leaving 14 bases between the germline ends. Here the CDR3 DNA reads TGTGCCAGCAGTGAATGGGGGGGCAGCTACTACGAGCAGTACTTC. Its translation is CASSEWGGSYYEQYF.

V usage is TRBV28 and J usage is TRBJ2-7; the D gene is possibly TRBD1 (5 bases). The length of the CDR3 is 12 residues. V shed 5 bases and J shed 4 bases, with 9 bases lying between them. The germline gives CDR1 MDHEN, CDR2 SYDVKM. CDR3 residues: CASSRQIYEQYF. CDR3 DNA: TGTGCCAGCAGTAGACAGATTTACGAGCAGTACTTC.

The genes are TRBV7-8 and TRBJ1-1; TRBD1 matches at 11 bases. J lost 4 bases, V lost 7 bases, and 8 bases had no gene match. Germline CDR1 and CDR2: SGHVS and FQNEAQ. The length of the CDR3 is 15 residues. CDR3 loop: CASTRTGGRGTEAFF. CDR3 nucleotide sequence: TGTGCCAGCACGAGGACAGGGGGCCGGGGCACTGAAGCTTTCTTT.